These 10 T cell receptor beta chains were sequenced from one sample in a study of T cells after yellow fever vaccination. Via MiXCR, TCRdb re-called the 5' RACE reads, giving one row per CDR3 protein. The sample lists some 600,000 distinct CDR3 sequences, about a sixth occurring once. Sequencing was performed on PBMCs, taken 5 to 6 days after the first yellow fever vaccination. Source of these receptors: a man between 18 and 29 years old who received the YFV17D yellow fever vaccine.

In this sample, this clonotype is medium-sized. The rearrangement links TRBV4-2 to TRBJ2-3, with 12 bases fitting TRBD2. V lost 1 base and J lost 3; bases outside the gene matches: 2. Germline CDR1 is LGHNA and CDR2 is YNFKEQ. The CDR3 has 16 residues. The CDR3 DNA follows: TGTGCCAGCAGCCAAGCACTAGCGGGGGGTACAGATACGCAGTATTTT. It specifies CASSQALAGGTDTQYF.

The chain has TRBV4-1 and TRBJ1-4; tentatively, D is TRBD1 (6 bases). The length of the CDR3 is 17 residues. Per germline, CDR1 MGHRA and CDR2 YSYEKL. Trimming shortened V by 2 bases and J by 5 bases, and 18 bases separated the two germline ends. CDR3 residues: CASSQKWSGAVNEKLFF. The CDR3 bases are TGCGCCAGCAGCCAAAAATGGTCGGGGGCTGTGAATGAAAAACTGTTTTTT.

V gene TRBV27 combines with J gene TRBJ2-5; the match to TRBD1 covers 9 bases. Trimming removed 1 base from V and 3 bases from J; junction bases left unmatched: 6. CDR1 and CDR2 (germline): MNHEY, SMNVEV (reference sequence). The CDR3 spans 16 residues. The CDR3 loop reads CASSLYPWDREETQYF. CDR3 sequence (DNA): TGTGCCAGCAGTTTATACCCTTGGGACAGGGAAGAGACCCAGTACTTC.

This chain's CDR3 is CASTGGYGNQPQHF. CDR3 DNA sequence: TGTGCCAGCACAGGGGGGTACGGCAATCAGCCCCAGCATTTT. This chain joins TRBV6-1 and TRBJ1-5, with TRBD1 matching 7 bases. Per germline, CDR1 MNHNS and CDR2 SASEGT. J gave up 2 bases and V 7 bases, and 5 bases lay outside the gene matches. The CDR3 is 14 residues long.

This clonotype has ten or more counts. CDR3 nucleotide sequence: TGTGCCAGCAGTCCCGTAGGGGGTCGGGATCCCGGGGAGCTGTTTTTT. Amino acids: CASSPVGGRDPGELFF. The V call is TRBV12-3 or TRBV12-4, the J call TRBJ2-2, with D tentatively TRBD1 (6 bases). V lost 5 bases to trimming and J lost 6 bases, with 19 bases between them. This CDR3 region has 16 residues.

This chain uses TRBV5-1 with TRBJ2-7, with TRBD2 matching 8 bases. Germline V CDR1 and CDR2: SGHRS, YFSETQ. The CDR3 loop spans 15 amino acids. After removal of 7 bases from V and 4 bases from J, the junction contained 13 bases not matched to a gene. The CDR3 DNA reads as TGCGCCAGCCGCCCATCGGGAGGGGGAGGATACGAGCAGTACTTC. Encoded protein: CASRPSGGGGYEQYF.

This clonotype was observed a single time. The chain has TRBV6-1 and TRBJ2-7; no clear D gene. CDR3 length equals 13 residues. The germline V gene encodes CDR1 MNHNS and CDR2 SASEGT. V was pared by 6 bases and J by 3 bases, with 12 bases between. The CDR3 here is CASRSRTIYEQYF. The DNA of the CDR3 is TGTGCCAGCAGAAGCAGAACTATCTACGAGCAGTACTTC.

This clonotype has only a few counts. CDR3: CASSQWTAMNQPQHF. The CDR3 DNA reads TGTGCCAGTAGTCAATGGACAGCGATGAATCAGCCCCAGCATTTT. The genes are TRBV19 and TRBJ1-5; D is possibly TRBD1 (6 bases). Germline V gene sequence: CDR1 LNHDA, CDR2 SQIVND (reference sequence). The CDR3 covers 15 residues. Trimming left V 5 bases short and J 4 bases short, with 15 bases between.

The J gene is TRBJ1-6, the V gene TRBV20-1; D unresolved. Germline V CDR1 and CDR2: DFQATT, SNEGSKA (reference sequence). Trimming stripped 0 bases from V and 10 bases from J, with 10 bases between. The CDR3 has 13 amino acids. CDR3 in DNA: TGCAGTGCTAGAGATCGTGCGAGCTCACCCCTCCACTTT. It translates to CSARDRASSPLHF.

The chain recombines TRBV20-1 with TRBJ2-1, with 8 bases that match TRBD2. This CDR3 comprises 15 residues. The germline V gene has CDR1 DFQATT and CDR2 SNEGSKA (reference sequence). Trimming cost V 0 bases and J 5 bases; bases outside gene matches: 6. This CDR3 is CSARDTGTRDNEQFF. CDR3 DNA sequence: TGCAGTGCTAGAGACACCGGGACTAGAGACAATGAGCAGTTCTTC.